The sequence of this T cell receptor (beta chain) was determined in a study of blood T cell repertoires in COVID-19 (dated by TCRdb to 2020 to 2022). As for the study more broadly: Samples from collaborators originated in the United States, Italy and Spain and spanned both the acute and convalescent phases of COVID-19. The material from the prospective study consisted of cDNA or gDNA derived from T cells, B-cell-depleted T cells, or PBMCs. Where available, HLA class I and class II types were obtained from metadata supplied by the sample provider rather than from assay-based typing. The samples were drawn from the first 160 participants of the ongoing ImmuneRACE study and from 1,254 subjects provided by 6 global collaborators. A freely available public database, intended as a resource for researchers studying the immune response to SARS-CoV-2, is where the repertoires were released. A de-identified subject ID, COVID-19 status, age in years and sex were almost always included in the sample metadata. Deeply sampled blood TCRbeta repertoires from subjects exposed to, actively infected with, or recovered from COVID-19 were included in the dataset. The full study reports these points: How much clinical and demographic metadata was included differed by source and by participant, and the metadata was provided uncurated.

With regard to this clone: There is no known antigen for this receptor. No much larger clone is present one base from it, and per-base qualities are unavailable.

Participants in the prospective study were aged about 18 to 95 years, lived in under 30 United States geographic areas, and enrolled through a virtual design. In the prospective study, participants were assigned to cohorts based on the clinical history participants reported in a screening survey and a study questionnaire. Mobile phlebotomists in the prospective study collected whole blood, serum and a nasopharyngeal or oropharyngeal swab from every participant. Prospective study participants could optionally give additional blood draws and questionnaires over a roughly 2-month period. Prospective study blood samples were shipped either frozen or at room temperature before DNA extraction. The CDR3, cysteine through phenylalanine, is 17 amino acids long. Only the CDR3 region is kept as DNA, spanning 51 bases read in frame from base 1. CDR1 and CDR2 are drawn from the germline V gene (reference sequence): MNHEY, SMNVEV. V is cut back by 7 bases and J by 2 bases, with 14 bases in the junction unmatched.

TCRbeta CDR3 regions were amplified from genomic DNA using the immunoSEQ Assay, a bias-controlled multiplex PCR. In the source study's methods: Nucleated cell counts per sample were estimated from amplification of reference gene primers within the assay. To quantify the absolute abundance of each unique TCRbeta CDR3 rearrangement, sequence reads were collapsed and filtered. For each sample, productive Simpson clonality was calculated by taking the square root of Simpson's diversity index across productive rearrangements. Imported from immuneACCESS, the table was reduced by TCRdb to in-frame sequences with V and J called. These copies leave out some clones; in studies compared against another copy, an unresolved V gene accounts for under half, and the cause of the remainder is not known. The V and J calls and clone size are taken from that table; D and trimming were inferred from the DNA. This sample gives 300,000 to 350,000 clones in total; around 90% of them show up just once. The ten largest clones represent around 4.3% of the sample.

This TCR derives from a woman aged 18-30 years with acute COVID-19. Specimen: PBMCs or T cells enriched from blood (not recorded which). Recombination linked TRBV27 to TRBJ2-7; TRBD1 agrees with 10 junctional bases. CDR3 protein: CASKGSFRDRGPYEQYF. The nucleotides are TGTGCCAGCAAGGGGTCCTTCCGGGACAGGGGCCCCTACGAGCAGTACTTC.